This T cell receptor beta chain was documented in a study of T cells in Graves' hyperthyroidism and ophthalmopathy. Study-wide context: At the time of initial diagnosis and before any treatment, peripheral blood was collected.

Germline CDR1 SEHNR, CDR2 FQNEAQ (reference sequence). The CDR3 sequence is 15 residues long. The V gene lost 5 bases and the J gene lost 2 bases, with 10 bases spanning the gap. The CDR3 regions of TCR beta were amplified from RNA transcripts. First-round RT-PCR of the TCR CDR3 relied on the HTBI primer set. Each CDR3 protein gets one entry after TCRdb re-called the multiplex PCR reads with MiXCR. The data contain hundreds of thousands of distinct CDR3 sequences, less than 15% of them singletons. Uncontrolled infection, other autoimmune disease, pregnancy or lactation led to exclusion. Thyroid ultrasound and orbital computed tomography, with clinical symptoms and serum thyroxine and TRAb, informed diagnoses. This clonotype was detected only a few times.

This TCR was recovered from a woman aged 18 to 35 with Graves' hyperthyroidism. The rearrangement uses TRBV7-9 and TRBJ2-6, with a possible D match to TRBD1 (6 bases). The sequencing input was blood. Written as DNA, the CDR3 is TGTGCCAGCAGCGCCCCAGGGGCTGGGGCCAACGTCCTGACTTTC. Protein product: CASSAPGAGANVLTF.